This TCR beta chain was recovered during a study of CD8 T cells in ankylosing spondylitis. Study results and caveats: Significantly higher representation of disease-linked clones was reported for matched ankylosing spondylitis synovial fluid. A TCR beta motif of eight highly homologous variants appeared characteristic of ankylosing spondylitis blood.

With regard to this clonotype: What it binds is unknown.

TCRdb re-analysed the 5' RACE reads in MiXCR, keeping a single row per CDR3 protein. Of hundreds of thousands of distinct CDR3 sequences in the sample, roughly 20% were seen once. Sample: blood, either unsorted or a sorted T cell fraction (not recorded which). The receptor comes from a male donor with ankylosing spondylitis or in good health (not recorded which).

CDR3 loop: CASSFIYYEQYF. In nucleotides, the CDR3 is TGTGCCAGCAGTTTCATATACTACGAGCAGTACTTC. The rearrangement joins TRBV12-3 or TRBV12-4 to TRBJ2-7; no reliable D call. Trimming took off 3 bases at V and 3 bases at J, with 6 bases between the two ends. The CDR3 totals 12 residues.